Listed below are T cell receptor beta chains from one sample, sequenced in a study of T-cell reconstitution after alpha-beta-depleted transplantation in children. Each CDR3 protein is one row after TCRdb ran MiXCR on the PCR reads. The table shows about 500,000 distinct CDR3 sequences, with roughly 10% occurring only once. The sequencing used PBMCs, mostly from graft donor cells, collected 180 days after TCRalphabeta/CD19-depleted stem cell transplant. The receptors were sampled from a female patient between 2 and 15 years old who had a stem cell transplant for aplastic anemia, so the T cells may come from the graft donor. The CDR3 runs from the conserved cysteine through the conserved F or W. A D gene is named only where the DNA matches it firmly. Size values are once, few and many counts, or a class for expanded clones, and some rows have none.

clone_size,d_call,v_call,j_call,cdr3_nt,cdr3_aa
-,-,TRBV7-9,TRBJ1-5,TGTGCCAGCAGCTTAGCTCTGGGACACGGGAATCAGCCCCAGCATTTT,CASSLALGHGNQPQHF
few,-,TRBV7-3,TRBJ2-1,TGTGCCAGCAGCTTAATAGGGCGGGTCGGGGAGCAGTTCTTC,CASSLIGRVGEQFF
many,TRBD1,TRBV10-3,TRBJ2-1,TGTGCCATCGGACAGGGTTGGCAGTTCTTC,CAIGQGWQFF
few,TRBD2,TRBV15,TRBJ2-5,TGTGCCACCAGCAGGGGAACGGGACTAACGCAAGAGACCCAGTACTTC,CATSRGTGLTQETQYF
many,TRBD2,TRBV4-2,TRBJ2-7,TGTGCCAGCAGCCGCGGGACTAGCGACCCCTACGAGCAGTACTTC,CASSRGTSDPYEQYF
many,-,TRBV5-1,TRBJ2-7,TGCGCCAGCAGGAGCTCCTACGAGCAGTACTTC,CASRSSYEQYF
-,-,TRBV7-6,TRBJ2-1,TGTGCCAGCAGCTTAGCGTATCCTGTTCCGGGTTACAATGAGCAGTTCTTC,CASSLAYPVPGYNEQFF
-,TRBD2,TRBV27,TRBJ2-3,TGTGCCAGCAGTAAAAGACTAGCGGGAGCAGGGGCAGATACGCAGTATTTT,CASSKRLAGAGADTQYF
many,TRBD2,TRBV5-1,TRBJ2-3,TGCGCCAGCAGCTTGCAGACTAGCGGGGTGGGAGATACGCAGTATTTT,CASSLQTSGVGDTQYF
few,-,TRBV28,TRBJ1-5,TGTGCCAGCAGTTCTACAGGGCGTTATAGCAATCAGCCCCAGCATTTT,CASSSTGRYSNQPQHF
-,-,TRBV20-1,TRBJ2-3,TGCAGCCCCCCCGGGCCCGGCACAGATACGCAGTATTTT,CSPPGPGTDTQYF
-,TRBD2,TRBV29-1,TRBJ2-3,TGCAGCGTTGAGGGAGGGCCGGCAGATACGCAGTATTTT,CSVEGGPADTQYF
few,TRBD1,TRBV29-1,TRBJ1-1,TGCAGCGTCAAGGGGGCCGGGGGCATGAACACTGAAGCTTTCTTT,CSVKGAGGMNTEAFF
few,TRBD2,TRBV6-2/TRBV6-3,TRBJ2-1,TGTGCCAGCAGTTACGACCGGACTAGCGGAGCCTACAATGAGCAGTTCTTC,CASSYDRTSGAYNEQFF
few,TRBD1,TRBV9,TRBJ1-6,TGTGCCAGCAGCCTCGGCATGGGACAGCCAATAAGCTCCTATAATTCACCCCTCCACTTT,CASSLGMGQPISSYNSPLHF
few,-,TRBV18,TRBJ1-1,TGTGCCAGCTCACCAGGTTTCGGCATAGGAGCTTTCTTT,CASSPGFGIGAFF
-,-,TRBV15,TRBJ1-2,TGTGCCACCAGTTTGTCAGCCATCTATGGCTACACCTTC,CATSLSAIYGYTF
-,-,TRBV18,TRBJ1-1,TGTGCCAGCCACACAATCAGGGAAGCTTTCTTT,CASHTIREAFF
-,-,TRBV7-2,TRBJ1-5,TGTGCCAGCAGCTTAGCAGGGTCTAGCAATCAGCCCCAGCATTTT,CASSLAGSSNQPQHF
many,TRBD2,TRBV12-3/TRBV12-4,TRBJ2-1,TGTGCCAGCAGTTTAGGACTAGCGGGATCGATTGAGCAGTTCTTC,CASSLGLAGSIEQFF
-,TRBD1,TRBV12-3/TRBV12-4,TRBJ2-3,TGTGCCAGCAGCAATTGGGGACAGGGAGACCCCACAGATACGCAGTATTTT,CASSNWGQGDPTDTQYF
few,TRBD2,TRBV7-6,TRBJ2-3,TGTGCCAGCACTAGCGGGAACGCAGATACGCAGTATTTT,CASTSGNADTQYF
-,-,TRBV3-1,TRBJ2-1,TGTGCCAGCAGCCAGGTCGACTTATACGGTGAGCAGTTCTTC,CASSQVDLYGEQFF
-,TRBD2,TRBV27,TRBJ2-1,TGTGCCAGCAGTTTAACAAGGACTAGCGGGAGGGCCTCCTACAATGAGCAGTTCTTC,CASSLTRTSGRASYNEQFF